The rows below give T cell receptor beta chains drawn from one sample of a study of shared clonotypes between healthy human individuals. TCRdb keeps only in-frame clones here, not all; method: immunoSEQ multiplex PCR. The table has some 2 million clones, 95% seen once. The sequencing input was naive CD4+ T cells sorted from blood. All receptors derive from a man aged 18 to 29 in good health. CDR3s include the opening cysteine and the closing phenylalanine or tryptophan. The D gene is left open where the match is weak. Clone size is shown for a subset of rows, as once, few, many or a class of expanded clone.

cdr3_aa: CASSLGQKNIQYF
cdr3_nt: TGCGCCAGCAGCTTGGGTCAGAAAAACATTCAGTACTTC
clone_size: .
v_call: TRBV5-1
j_call: TRBJ2-4
d_call: .

cdr3_aa: CASSNSGTGNYGYTF
cdr3_nt: TGTGCCAGTAGTAACTCCGGGACAGGCAACTATGGCTACACCTTC
clone_size: .
v_call: TRBV19
j_call: TRBJ1-2
d_call: TRBD1

cdr3_aa: CASSQEPGNTIYF
cdr3_nt: TGCGCCAGCAGCCAAGAACCTGGAAACACCATATATTTT
clone_size: .
v_call: TRBV4-3
j_call: TRBJ1-3
d_call: .

cdr3_aa: CASSLDRALTYEQYF
cdr3_nt: TGTGCCAGCAGCTTAGATCGGGCACTAACCTACGAGCAGTACTTC
clone_size: .
v_call: TRBV11-2
j_call: TRBJ2-7
d_call: .

cdr3_aa: CASSAFRTGQTQYF
cdr3_nt: TGTGCCAGCAGCGCGTTTAGGACAGGGCAGACCCAGTACTTC
clone_size: .
v_call: TRBV9
j_call: TRBJ2-5
d_call: TRBD1

cdr3_aa: CASSPGTRSDTQYF
cdr3_nt: TGCGCCAGCAGCCCCGGGACTAGGTCGGATACGCAGTATTTT
clone_size: once
v_call: TRBV5-1
j_call: TRBJ2-3
d_call: TRBD2

cdr3_aa: CASSYGPLYGYTF
cdr3_nt: TGTGCCAGCAGTTACGGACCGTTATATGGCTACACCTTC
clone_size: .
v_call: TRBV6-5
j_call: TRBJ1-2
d_call: .

cdr3_aa: CASSVVDTKETQYF
cdr3_nt: TGTGCCAGCAGCGTGGTCGACACCAAAGAGACCCAGTACTTC
clone_size: .
v_call: TRBV5-4
j_call: TRBJ2-5
d_call: .

cdr3_aa: CASTTQGGRTYEQYF
cdr3_nt: TGTGCCAGCACCACTCAAGGGGGCAGGACCTACGAGCAGTACTTC
clone_size: once
v_call: TRBV28
j_call: TRBJ2-7
d_call: TRBD1

cdr3_aa: CASSVAGNTEAFF
cdr3_nt: TGTGCCAGCAGCGTAGCGGGAAACACTGAAGCTTTCTTT
clone_size: .
v_call: TRBV9
j_call: TRBJ1-1
d_call: .

cdr3_aa: CASSEVSSGGTQYF
cdr3_nt: TGTGCCAGCAGTGAAGTCAGCTCCGGGGGGACCCAGTACTTC
clone_size: .
v_call: TRBV2
j_call: TRBJ2-5
d_call: .

cdr3_aa: CASSRGLDTEAFF
cdr3_nt: TGTGCCAGCAGTAGGGGGCTGGACACTGAAGCTTTCTTT
clone_size: .
v_call: TRBV6-5
j_call: TRBJ1-1
d_call: TRBD1

cdr3_aa: CAISDEQTNTEAFF
cdr3_nt: TGTGCCATCAGTGATGAACAGACGAACACTGAAGCTTTCTTT
clone_size: .
v_call: TRBV10-3
j_call: TRBJ1-1
d_call: .

cdr3_aa: CAISEGQDRYEQYF
cdr3_nt: TGTGCCATCAGTGAGGGACAGGACCGCTACGAGCAGTACTTC
clone_size: .
v_call: TRBV10-3
j_call: TRBJ2-7
d_call: TRBD1

cdr3_aa: CASSLSLSGIVLF
cdr3_nt: TGTGCCAGCAGCTTAAGTTTATCGGGTATTGTCCTCTTC
clone_size: once
v_call: TRBV7-9
j_call: TRBJ2-1
d_call: .

cdr3_aa: CASSIRSQGTQPQHF
cdr3_nt: TGTGCCAGTAGTATTAGATCCCAGGGTACTCAGCCCCAGCATTTT
clone_size: once
v_call: TRBV19
j_call: TRBJ1-5
d_call: .

cdr3_aa: CASSDRDSISYEQYF
cdr3_nt: TGCGCCAGCAGTGACCGGGACAGTATTTCCTACGAGCAGTACTTC
clone_size: .
v_call: TRBV10-2
j_call: TRBJ2-7
d_call: TRBD1

cdr3_aa: CATSRVGGYQPQHF
cdr3_nt: TGTGCCACCAGCAGAGTTGGGGGGTATCAGCCCCAGCATTTT
clone_size: .
v_call: TRBV15
j_call: TRBJ1-5
d_call: .

cdr3_aa: CASSLERGNEKLFF
cdr3_nt: TGCGCCAGCAGCTTGGAGCGGGGGAATGAAAAACTGTTTTTT
clone_size: .
v_call: TRBV5-1
j_call: TRBJ1-4
d_call: .

cdr3_aa: CASSLEARENNEQFF
cdr3_nt: TGTGCCAGCAGTTTAGAGGCCAGGGAAAACAATGAGCAGTTCTTC
clone_size: .
v_call: TRBV27
j_call: TRBJ2-1
d_call: .

cdr3_aa: CAWSGRISTDTQYF
cdr3_nt: TGTGCCTGGAGCGGACGGATAAGCACAGATACGCAGTATTTT
clone_size: .
v_call: TRBV30
j_call: TRBJ2-3
d_call: .

cdr3_aa: CASSFRGAGTEAFF
cdr3_nt: TGTGCCAGCAGTTTCAGGGGTGCGGGAACTGAAGCTTTCTTT
clone_size: .
v_call: TRBV28
j_call: TRBJ1-1
d_call: .

cdr3_aa: CASSLVQGKDKAFF
cdr3_nt: TGTGCCAGCAGCTTAGTACAGGGAAAGGATAAAGCTTTCTTT
clone_size: .
v_call: TRBV11-2
j_call: TRBJ1-1
d_call: .

cdr3_aa: CAISGDGATGANVLTF
cdr3_nt: TGTGCCATCAGTGGGGACGGCGCAACCGGGGCCAACGTCCTGACTTTC
clone_size: .
v_call: TRBV10-3
j_call: TRBJ2-6
d_call: .

cdr3_aa: CASSEAPQVYYGYTF
cdr3_nt: TGTGCCAGCAGTGAAGCTCCCCAGGTATACTATGGCTACACCTTC
clone_size: .
v_call: TRBV6-1
j_call: TRBJ1-2
d_call: .

cdr3_aa: CASSVTGATGGYTF
cdr3_nt: TGTGCCAGCAGCGTGACAGGGGCCACAGGGGGCTACACCTTC
clone_size: .
v_call: TRBV9
j_call: TRBJ1-2
d_call: TRBD1

cdr3_aa: CASTPRGGNEKLFF
cdr3_nt: TGTGCCAGCACCCCTCGGGGGGGCAATGAAAAACTGTTTTTT
clone_size: many
v_call: TRBV11-2
j_call: TRBJ1-4
d_call: .

cdr3_aa: CATKQGNPNNEQFF
cdr3_nt: TGTGCCACGAAGCAGGGCAATCCTAACAATGAGCAGTTCTTC
clone_size: .
v_call: TRBV7-2
j_call: TRBJ2-1
d_call: .

cdr3_aa: CASSQLVTVGGNTIYF
cdr3_nt: TGCGCCAGCAGCCAACTTGTGACAGTGGGGGGAAACACCATATATTTT
clone_size: once
v_call: TRBV4-1
j_call: TRBJ1-3
d_call: .

cdr3_aa: CASSEATGNQPQHF
cdr3_nt: TGTGCCAGCAGTGAAGCAACAGGCAATCAGCCCCAGCATTTT
clone_size: .
v_call: TRBV2
j_call: TRBJ1-5
d_call: .

cdr3_aa: CATRDRADGYTF
cdr3_nt: TGTGCCACTAGGGACAGGGCGGATGGCTACACCTTC
clone_size: .
v_call: TRBV10-3
j_call: TRBJ1-2
d_call: TRBD1

cdr3_aa: CAWRGPGESEKLFF
cdr3_nt: TGTGCCTGGAGGGGCCCCGGGGAGAGTGAAAAACTGTTTTTT
clone_size: .
v_call: TRBV30
j_call: TRBJ1-4
d_call: .

cdr3_aa: CASRGGGGTNEKLFF
cdr3_nt: TGCGCCAGCAGAGGCGGTGGGGGAACTAATGAAAAACTGTTTTTT
clone_size: .
v_call: TRBV5-1
j_call: TRBJ1-4
d_call: .

cdr3_aa: CAWDRGQYNQPQHF
cdr3_nt: TGTGCCTGGGACCGCGGACAGTACAATCAGCCCCAGCATTTT
clone_size: .
v_call: TRBV30
j_call: TRBJ1-5
d_call: .

cdr3_aa: CASSLGTVGEKLFF
cdr3_nt: TGTGCCAGCAGCTTGGGGACAGTAGGTGAAAAACTGTTTTTT
clone_size: .
v_call: TRBV7-9
j_call: TRBJ1-4
d_call: TRBD1

cdr3_aa: CAISESLLADSYEQYF
cdr3_nt: TGTGCCATCAGTGAGTCTCTCCTAGCGGACTCCTACGAGCAGTACTTC
clone_size: .
v_call: TRBV10-3
j_call: TRBJ2-7
d_call: TRBD2

cdr3_aa: CASSPPGLSTYNEQFF
cdr3_nt: TGTGCCAGCTCACCCCCGGGCCTATCCACCTACAATGAGCAGTTCTTC
clone_size: .
v_call: TRBV18
j_call: TRBJ2-1
d_call: .

cdr3_aa: CASSPTGQSSGNTIYF
cdr3_nt: TGTGCCAGCTCACCAACAGGACAGAGCTCTGGAAACACCATATATTTT
clone_size: many
v_call: TRBV18
j_call: TRBJ1-3
d_call: .

cdr3_aa: CASSEEGLAGETQYF
cdr3_nt: TGTGCCAGCAGTGAGGAGGGACTAGCGGGAGAGACCCAGTACTTC
clone_size: .
v_call: TRBV2
j_call: TRBJ2-5
d_call: TRBD2

cdr3_aa: CASSHWTGLKTF
cdr3_nt: TGTGCCAGCAGTCACTGGACAGGCCTGAAAACCTTC
clone_size: .
v_call: TRBV6-5
j_call: TRBJ1-2
d_call: TRBD1

cdr3_aa: CASSYLGDQETQYF
cdr3_nt: TGTGCCAGCAGTTACTTGGGGGACCAAGAGACCCAGTACTTC
clone_size: .
v_call: TRBV6-5
j_call: TRBJ2-5
d_call: .

cdr3_aa: CASSLAPGTGVEAFF
cdr3_nt: TGTGCCAGCAGCTTAGCTCCCGGGACGGGTGTTGAAGCTTTCTTT
clone_size: .
v_call: TRBV7-2
j_call: TRBJ1-1
d_call: .